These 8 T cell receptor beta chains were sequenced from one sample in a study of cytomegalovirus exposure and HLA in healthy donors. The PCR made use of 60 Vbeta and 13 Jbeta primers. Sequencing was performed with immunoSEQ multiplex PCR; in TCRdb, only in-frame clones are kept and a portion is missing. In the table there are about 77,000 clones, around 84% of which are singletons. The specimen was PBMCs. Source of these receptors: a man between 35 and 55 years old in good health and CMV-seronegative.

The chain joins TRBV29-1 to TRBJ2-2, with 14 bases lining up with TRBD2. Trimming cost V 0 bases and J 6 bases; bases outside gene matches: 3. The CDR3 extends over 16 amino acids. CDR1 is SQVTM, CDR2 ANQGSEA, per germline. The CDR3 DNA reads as TGCAGCGTTGAAGATCGACTAGCGGGAGGGGCCGGGGAGCTGTTTTTT. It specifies CSVEDRLAGGAGELFF.

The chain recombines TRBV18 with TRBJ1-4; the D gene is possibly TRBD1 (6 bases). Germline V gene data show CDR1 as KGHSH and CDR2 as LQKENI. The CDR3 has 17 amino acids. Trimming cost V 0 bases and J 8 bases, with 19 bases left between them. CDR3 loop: CASSPPNWAGDGEKLFF. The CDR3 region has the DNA TGTGCCAGCTCACCACCTAATTGGGCAGGGGACGGGGAAAAACTGTTTTTT.

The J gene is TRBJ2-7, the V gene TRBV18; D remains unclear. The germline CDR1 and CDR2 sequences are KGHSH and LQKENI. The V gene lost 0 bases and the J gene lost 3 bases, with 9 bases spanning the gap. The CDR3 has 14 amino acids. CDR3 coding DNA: TGTGCCAGCTCACCACCTAGCATTCGCTACGAGCAGTACTTC. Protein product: CASSPPSIRYEQYF.

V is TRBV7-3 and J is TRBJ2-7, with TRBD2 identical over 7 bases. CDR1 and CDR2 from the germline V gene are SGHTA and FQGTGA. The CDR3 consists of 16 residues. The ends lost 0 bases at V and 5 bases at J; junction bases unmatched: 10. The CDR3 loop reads CASSLTGRGEGDEQYF. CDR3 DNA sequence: TGTGCCAGCAGCTTAACGGGACGGGGGGAAGGTGACGAGCAGTACTTC.

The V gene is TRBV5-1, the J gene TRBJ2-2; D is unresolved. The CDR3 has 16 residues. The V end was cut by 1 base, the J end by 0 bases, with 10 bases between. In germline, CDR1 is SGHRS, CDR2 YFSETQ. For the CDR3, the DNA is TGCGCCAGCAGCTTGTTTACATTTTCGAACACCGGGGAGCTGTTTTTT. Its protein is CASSLFTFSNTGELFF.

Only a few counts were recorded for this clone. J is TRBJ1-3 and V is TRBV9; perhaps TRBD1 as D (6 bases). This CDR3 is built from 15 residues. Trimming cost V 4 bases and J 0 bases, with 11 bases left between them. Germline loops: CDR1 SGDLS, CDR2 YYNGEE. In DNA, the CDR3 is TGTGCCAGCAGCTCAAGGGGGTCCTCTGGAAACACCATATATTTT. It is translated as CASSSRGSSGNTIYF.

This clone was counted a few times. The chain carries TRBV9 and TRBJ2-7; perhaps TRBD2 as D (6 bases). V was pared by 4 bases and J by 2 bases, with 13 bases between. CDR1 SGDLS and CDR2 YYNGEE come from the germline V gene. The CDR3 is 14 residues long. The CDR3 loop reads CASSPGTFTYEQYF. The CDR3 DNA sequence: TGTGCCAGCAGCCCGGGGACTTTTACCTACGAGCAGTACTTC.

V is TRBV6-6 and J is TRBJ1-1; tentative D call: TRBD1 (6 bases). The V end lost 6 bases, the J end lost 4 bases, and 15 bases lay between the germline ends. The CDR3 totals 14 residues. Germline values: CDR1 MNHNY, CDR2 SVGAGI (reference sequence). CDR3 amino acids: CASSPGGGLTEAFF. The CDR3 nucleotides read TGTGCCAGCAGCCCCGGGGGGGGGCTCACTGAAGCTTTCTTT.